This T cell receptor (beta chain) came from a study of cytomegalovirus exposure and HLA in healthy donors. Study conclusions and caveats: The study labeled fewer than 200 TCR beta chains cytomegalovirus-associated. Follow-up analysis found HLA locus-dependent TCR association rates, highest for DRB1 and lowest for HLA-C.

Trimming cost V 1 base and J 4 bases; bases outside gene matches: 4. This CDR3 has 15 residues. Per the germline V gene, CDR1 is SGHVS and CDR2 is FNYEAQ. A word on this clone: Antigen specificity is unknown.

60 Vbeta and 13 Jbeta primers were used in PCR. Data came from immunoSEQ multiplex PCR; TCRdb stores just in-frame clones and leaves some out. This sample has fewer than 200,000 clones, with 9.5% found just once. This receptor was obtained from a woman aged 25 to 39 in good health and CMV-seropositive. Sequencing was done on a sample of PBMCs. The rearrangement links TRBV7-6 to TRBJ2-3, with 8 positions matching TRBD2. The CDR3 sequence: CASSLETGGADTQYF. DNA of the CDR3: TGTGCCAGCAGCTTAGAAACGGGAGGGGCAGATACGCAGTATTTT.